This entry features one TCR beta chain sequence. The data belong to a study of OX40 agonist ivuxolimab in advanced cancers. The table came from immunoSEQ multiplex PCR; TCRdb's copy has only in-frame clones and leaves some out. The sample includes 60,000 to 75,000 clones, approximately 92% of them seen just once. The TCR was taken from an adult with an advanced solid tumor such as melanoma, head and neck, liver or kidney cancer. The specimen comprised CD4+ or CD8+ T cells sorted from blood, sampled in a trial of the OX40 agonist ivuxolimab.

Here the CDR3 DNA reads TGTGCCAGCAGCTCAGGGACAGGGTACACTGAAGCTTTCTTT. Its translation is CASSSGTGYTEAFF. The chain couples TRBV9 to TRBJ1-1; TRBD1 matches at 9 bases. V trimming: 4 bases; J trimming: 3 bases; junction bases outside the gene matches: 4. The CDR3 totals 14 residues. The germline V gene encodes CDR1 SGDLS and CDR2 YYNGEE.